These T cell receptor beta chains were read from a single sample in a study of vaccination effects on CD4 cells after COVID-19. Repertoires were generated with immunoSEQ multiplex PCR, while TCRdb's copy carries only in-frame clones and drops some. The sample has approximately 70,000 clones, approximately 82% seen once. Their antigens remain unidentified. Sequencing was performed on CD4+ T cells from PBMCs cultured with HCoV-229E spike peptides, taken after COVID-19 vaccination. The origin of the receptors is a human donor who received a COVID-19 vaccine. Both conserved end residues are part of each CDR3. The D gene is left open where the match is weak. Not all rows give a size; the values are once, few, many and, for expanded clones, a class.

j_call	clone_size	v_call	d_call	cdr3_aa	cdr3_nt
TRBJ1-1	-	TRBV28	-	CASSLGARGTEAFF	TGTGCCAGCAGTTTAGGGGCCCGGGGGACTGAAGCTTTCTTT
TRBJ1-5	once	TRBV11-2	-	CASSLDDNQPQHF	TGTGCCAGCAGCTTAGACGACAATCAGCCCCAGCATTTT
TRBJ1-1	-	TRBV29-1	-	CSVLTGSNTEAFF	TGCAGCGTCCTGACAGGATCGAACACTGAAGCTTTCTTT
TRBJ1-4	-	TRBV4-3	-	CASSQATGLSEKLFF	TGCGCCAGCAGCCAAGCGACAGGTTTAAGCGAAAAACTGTTTTTT
TRBJ2-5	-	TRBV5-1	-	CASRLAQGAPQETQYF	TGCGCCAGCAGACTGGCACAGGGAGCGCCGCAAGAGACCCAGTACTTC
TRBJ2-1	-	TRBV12-5	-	CASGLVFGEQFF	TGTGCTAGTGGTTTGGTATTTGGTGAGCAGTTCTTC
TRBJ2-5	-	TRBV6-5	-	CASRFSGQETQYF	TGTGCCAGCCGATTCAGCGGCCAAGAGACCCAGTACTTC
TRBJ1-1	-	TRBV5-5	TRBD1	CASSLGGGGGKAFF	TGTGCCAGCAGCTTGGGCGGAGGGGGCGGTAAAGCTTTCTTT
TRBJ1-5	-	TRBV7-3	-	CASAGGAGNQPQHF	TGTGCCAGCGCAGGAGGGGCCGGCAATCAGCCCCAGCATTTT
TRBJ1-6	-	TRBV30	TRBD1	CAWSGPRDRGDSPLHF	TGTGCCTGGAGCGGTCCCCGGGACAGGGGTGATTCACCCCTCCACTTT
TRBJ2-3	-	TRBV9	-	CASSVRQFYTDTQYF	TGTGCCAGCAGCGTTAGACAGTTTTACACAGATACGCAGTATTTT
TRBJ2-5	once	TRBV4-2	TRBD2	CASSPSSGGFLETQYF	TGTGCCAGCAGCCCCTCTAGCGGGGGTTTTCTAGAGACCCAGTACTTC
TRBJ2-6	-	TRBV5-1	-	CASSLAPTGSGANVLTF	TGCGCCAGCAGCTTGGCCCCAACAGGGTCTGGGGCCAACGTCCTGACTTTC
TRBJ1-5	once	TRBV6-5	-	CASIVSPVGNQPQHF	TGTGCCAGCATCGTGAGTCCGGTGGGTAATCAGCCCCAGCATTTT
TRBJ2-5	-	TRBV4-1	TRBD2	CASSQASGGETQYF	TGCGCCAGCAGCCAGGCCTCGGGGGGAGAGACCCAGTACTTC
TRBJ1-4	-	TRBV9	-	CASSVRGDEKLFF	TGTGCCAGCAGCGTTAGGGGGGATGAAAAACTGTTTTTT
TRBJ1-6	once	TRBV11-2	-	CASSTNSPLHF	TGTGCCAGCAGCACTAATTCACCCCTCCACTTT
TRBJ2-5	-	TRBV6-5	TRBD1	CASSNSPGQQETQYF	TGTGCCAGCAGTAACTCCCCGGGACAGCAAGAGACCCAGTACTTC
TRBJ1-1	few	TRBV10-1	TRBD1	CASSRQGTEAFF	TGCGCCAGCAGCCGACAGGGAACTGAAGCTTTCTTT
TRBJ2-5	-	TRBV6-1	-	CASSEATSGRGNRKETQYF	TGTGCCAGCAGTGAAGCAACGTCGGGCAGGGGAAATCGAAAAGAGACCCAGTACTTC
TRBJ2-2	few	TRBV18	-	CASSPSAGPGELFF	TGTGCCAGCTCACCTTCCGCGGGTCCCGGGGAGCTGTTTTTT
TRBJ1-2	-	TRBV24-1	-	CATSDTRGAYWGYTF	TGTGCCACCAGTGATACGAGGGGCGCATATTGGGGCTACACCTTC
TRBJ1-5	-	TRBV23-1	-	CASSLKRPGAGGQPQHF	TGCGCCAGCAGTCTGAAGAGGCCTGGAGCGGGAGGGCAGCCCCAGCATTTT
TRBJ2-2	few	TRBV9	TRBD1	CASMRGDRAESGELFF	TGTGCCAGCATGAGGGGGGACAGGGCCGAGTCCGGGGAGCTGTTTTTT
TRBJ2-3	-	TRBV14	TRBD2	CASSQSAGGPDTQYF	TGTGCCAGCAGCCAAAGTGCGGGGGGGCCAGATACGCAGTATTTT
TRBJ2-5	once	TRBV5-1	-	CASSLQGPQETQYF	TGCGCCAGCAGCTTACAGGGCCCCCAAGAGACCCAGTACTTC
TRBJ2-1	few	TRBV29-1	-	CSVWGNSYNEQFF	TGCAGCGTTTGGGGGAACTCCTACAATGAGCAGTTCTTC
TRBJ1-1	-	TRBV4-1	TRBD1	CASSYKQGYNTEAFF	TGCGCCAGCAGCTACAAACAGGGGTACAACACTGAAGCTTTCTTT
TRBJ2-2	-	TRBV6-5	TRBD2	CASRRTSPNTGELFF	TGTGCCAGCAGGAGGACTAGCCCTAACACCGGGGAGCTGTTTTTT
TRBJ1-6	-	TRBV7-6	-	CASSLEGGHSPLHF	TGTGCCAGCAGCTTAGAAGGGGGGCATTCACCCCTCCACTTT
TRBJ2-1	-	TRBV6-5	-	CASRGHHEQFF	TGTGCCAGCAGAGGACACCATGAGCAGTTCTTC
TRBJ2-5	-	TRBV6-4	TRBD1	CASSGDSEKETQYF	TGTGCCAGTTCCGGGGACAGTGAGAAAGAGACCCAGTACTTC
TRBJ1-3	few	TRBV7-9	-	CASSPGYSGNTIYF	TGTGCCAGCAGCCCTGGATATTCTGGAAACACCATATATTTT
TRBJ1-4	-	TRBV5-8	TRBD1	CASSLARTGGYGEKLFF	TGTGCCAGCAGCTTGGCGCGGACAGGGGGTTATGGTGAAAAACTGTTTTTT
TRBJ2-3	once	TRBV2	TRBD2	CASSESAGGTDTQYF	TGTGCCAGCAGTGAATCGGCGGGGGGTACAGATACGCAGTATTTT
TRBJ1-5	-	TRBV30	-	CAWSRGSNQPQHF	TGTGCCTGGAGTCGAGGAAGCAATCAGCCCCAGCATTTT
TRBJ2-3	-	TRBV7-3	-	CASSLSLGSTDTQYF	TGTGCCAGCAGCCTCTCTCTCGGGAGCACAGATACGCAGTATTTT
TRBJ1-2	-	TRBV9	TRBD1	CASTPGGPPLYGYTF	TGTGCCAGCACGCCAGGGGGTCCTCCCCTCTATGGCTACACCTTC
TRBJ1-4	-	TRBV18	-	CASSRATNEKLFF	TGTGCCAGCTCACGAGCAACTAATGAAAAACTGTTTTTT